What follows are 20 T cell receptor beta chains derived from one specimen sequenced in a study of OX40 agonist ivuxolimab in advanced cancers. Assay: immunoSEQ multiplex PCR; the TCRdb copy retains only in-frame clones and omits some. Of some 110,000 clones detected, 90% to 95% appear once; the ten largest clones hold over 0.15%. Material: CD4+ or CD8+ T cells sorted from blood, obtained in a trial of the OX40 agonist ivuxolimab. The receptor source for this set is an adult with an advanced solid tumor such as melanoma, head and neck, liver or kidney cancer.

This chain links TRBV28 with TRBJ1-5; TRBD1 agrees at 12 bases. The CDR3 is made up of 16 amino acids. Trimming removed 5 bases from V and 9 bases from J; junction bases left unmatched: 11. Germline V gene data show CDR1 as MDHEN and CDR2 as SYDVKM. CDR3 sequence: CASSPLGTGGARPQHF. CDR3 nucleotides: TGTGCCAGCAGTCCGTTAGGGACAGGGGGCGCGAGGCCCCAGCATTTT.

This clone was counted only a few times. The gene calls are TRBV5-1 and TRBJ2-7, with D hard to call. Germline lookup yields CDR1 SGHRS and CDR2 YFSETQ. Trimming shortened V by 1 base and J by 3 bases, and 11 bases separated the two germline ends. This CDR3 region has 14 residues. The chain's CDR3 is CASSLKGRDYEQYF. The CDR3 DNA reads as TGCGCCAGCAGCTTGAAGGGCCGAGACTACGAGCAGTACTTC.

The gene calls are TRBV5-4 and TRBJ1-3; no clear D. CDR1 and CDR2 from the germline V gene are SGHNT and YYREEE (reference sequence). CDR3 size: 15 residues. V shed 4 bases and J shed 0 bases, with 11 bases lying between them. Here the CDR3 DNA reads TGTGCCAGCAGCGACGGGAGCGGCTCTGGAAACACCATATATTTT. It codes for CASSDGSGSGNTIYF.

This chain joins TRBV28 and TRBJ1-2; 8 bases map to TRBD1. The CDR3 totals 13 residues. J lost 6 bases, V lost 3 bases, and 3 bases had no gene match. Germline loops: CDR1 MDHEN, CDR2 SYDVKM. The CDR3 is CASSLDRVHGYTF. DNA for the CDR3: TGTGCCAGCAGTTTGGACAGGGTGCATGGCTACACCTTC.

The chain recombines TRBV7-2 with TRBJ2-7, with D possibly being TRBD1 (6 bases). V was cut by 1 base and J by 0 bases, with 10 bases left in between. The germline gives CDR1 SGHTA, CDR2 FQGNSA. The CDR3 is 15 residues long. CDR3 sequence: CASSLGTASSYEQYF. The CDR3 bases are TGTGCCAGCAGCTTAGGGACAGCTAGCTCCTACGAGCAGTACTTC.

Notes on this clone: Other nucleotide sequences from this sample produce the same CDR3. V is TRBV11-2 and J is TRBJ2-7; D gene unclear. From germline, CDR1 is SGHAT and CDR2 FQNNGV. Deletions cut 1 base from V and 4 bases from J, with 2 bases between. CDR3 size: 11 residues. CDR3 protein: CASSLAYEQYF. For the CDR3, the DNA is TGTGCCAGCAGCTTAGCATACGAGCAGTACTTC.

V and J are TRBV6-5 and TRBJ2-7; 10 positions agree with TRBD1. V lost 5 bases and J lost 2; bases outside the gene matches: 3. The CDR3 covers 14 residues. The germline V gene has CDR1 MNHEY and CDR2 SVGAGI. The CDR3 region has the DNA TGTGCCAGCAGTAGGGACAGGGGAACCTACGAGCAGTACTTC. Its translation is CASSRDRGTYEQYF.

This sequence joins TRBV5-4 and TRBJ2-3; the D gene is possibly TRBD2 (6 bases). V lost 5 bases and J 3 bases, leaving 13 bases between the germline ends. The CDR3 has 14 amino acids. Per the germline V gene, CDR1 is SGHNT and CDR2 is YYREEE (reference sequence). DNA of the CDR3: TGTGCCAGCAGTGTCGCGGGGAGAACAGATACGCAGTATTTT. Its protein is CASSVAGRTDTQYF.

The chain uses TRBV27 and TRBJ2-2; D not certain. The germline CDR1 and CDR2 sequences are MNHEY and SMNVEV (reference sequence). Trimming took 5 bases from V and 2 from J, leaving 21 bases between them. The CDR3 contains 18 residues. Written as DNA, the CDR3 is TGTGCCAGCAGTATCCGACGGCCCGCCTTGACTAACACCGGGGAGCTGTTTTTT. Protein sequence: CASSIRRPALTNTGELFF.

V gene TRBV4-1 combines with J gene TRBJ2-3, with 8 bases matching TRBD1. The ends lost 3 bases at V and 2 bases at J; junction bases unmatched: 7. The CDR3 runs 16 residues. The germline V gene has CDR1 MGHRA and CDR2 YSYEKL. This chain's CDR3 is CASSQNGQGYTDTQYF. CDR3 bases: TGCGCCAGCAGCCAGAACGGACAGGGCTACACAGATACGCAGTATTTT.

J is TRBJ2-5 and V is TRBV13; 8 nucleotides match TRBD1. CDR1 PRHDT and CDR2 FYEKMQ come from the germline V gene (reference sequence). V was pared by 8 bases and J by 5 bases, with 13 bases of the junction left unmatched. CDR3 length equals 15 residues. CDR3: CASGNRQGSWETQYF. DNA for the CDR3: TGTGCCAGCGGAAACAGACAGGGGAGTTGGGAGACCCAGTACTTC.

This chain joins TRBV7-9 and TRBJ2-1; perhaps TRBD1 as D (5 bases). Germline CDR1 and CDR2: SEHNR and FQNEAQ (reference sequence). Trimming pared 5 bases from V and 2 bases from J, leaving 7 bases between. The CDR3 has 13 residues. CDR3 sequence: CASSLGAYNEQFF. The DNA of the CDR3 is TGTGCCAGCAGCCTAGGGGCCTACAATGAGCAGTTCTTC.

This chain joins TRBV7-6 and TRBJ2-7; 7 nucleotides match TRBD2. The junction had 4 bases not matched to a gene; V was cut back by 1 base and J by 1 base. CDR3 length: 15 amino acids. CDR1 is SGHVS, CDR2 FNYEAQ, per germline. This CDR3 reads CASSLGASGSYEQYF. CDR3 DNA: TGTGCCAGCAGCTTAGGGGCTAGCGGATCCTACGAGCAGTACTTC.

The rearrangement joins TRBV5-1 to TRBJ2-1, with D perhaps matching TRBD1 (5 bases). V was clipped by 2 bases and J by 4 bases, with 19 bases between them. From germline, CDR1 is SGHRS and CDR2 YFSETQ. This CDR3 has 17 amino acids. This CDR3 reads CASSFQGGQGGYNEQFF. The CDR3 DNA reads TGCGCCAGCAGCTTTCAAGGCGGCCAGGGTGGTTACAATGAGCAGTTCTTC.

This chain joins TRBV7-2 and TRBJ2-1; 9 nucleotides agree with TRBD2. With V trimmed by 5 bases and J by 6 bases, 5 bases remained unmatched. Germline V lookup: CDR1 SGHTA, CDR2 FQGNSA. This CDR3 comprises 14 residues. CDR3 sequence: CASSHGTSSNEQFF. In DNA, the CDR3 is TGTGCCAGCAGCCACGGGACTAGCAGCAATGAGCAGTTCTTC.

This chain uses TRBV19 with TRBJ1-5; possibly TRBD1 for D (6 bases). Germline lookup yields CDR1 LNHDA and CDR2 SQIVND (reference sequence). Deletions cut 5 bases from V and 5 bases from J, with 16 bases between. This CDR3 region has 15 residues. CDR3 sequence (DNA): TGTGCCAGTAGTCCTAAAAACAGGGTACATCAGCCCCAGCATTTT. Protein sequence: CASSPKNRVHQPQHF.

This clone is a singleton in its sample. This chain uses TRBV28 with TRBJ1-4, with D maybe TRBD1 (5 bases). The CDR3 is 14 amino acids. Trimming removed 6 bases from V and 3 bases from J, with 11 bases in between. Germline V lookup: CDR1 MDHEN, CDR2 SYDVKM. CDR3 sequence reads: CASSGTAPNEKLFF. Here the CDR3 DNA reads TGTGCCAGCAGCGGGACGGCTCCTAATGAAAAACTGTTTTTT.

The rearrangement joins TRBV18 to TRBJ2-3; D unclear. Between the trimmed V and J ends, which lost 3 bases and 1 base, there was a span of 11 bases. This CDR3 spans 15 amino acids. The germline V gene encodes CDR1 KGHSH and CDR2 LQKENI. The CDR3 nucleotides are TGTGCCAGCTCACCCCTCGAGCAGCGCACAGATACGCAGTATTTT. Amino acids: CASSPLEQRTDTQYF.

This chain links TRBV18 with TRBJ2-2, with TRBD2 identical over 7 bases. In germline, CDR1 is KGHSH, CDR2 LQKENI. The CDR3 spans 18 residues. Trimming cost V 6 bases and J 5 bases; bases outside gene matches: 18. This CDR3 reads CASSALRGRERWTGELFF. CDR3 coding DNA: TGTGCCAGCTCGGCCCTAAGAGGGAGGGAGCGATGGACCGGGGAGCTGTTTTTT.

This clone has just one count. The V and J genes are TRBV5-5 and TRBJ2-7; tentatively, D is TRBD2 (5 bases). V lost 0 bases and J 10 bases, leaving 8 bases between the germline ends. Germline CDR1 SGHKS, CDR2 YYEKEE (reference sequence). This CDR3 has 11 residues. The CDR3 nucleotides read TGTGCCAGCAGCTTGGAAGGGAGACAGTACTTC. Translated, it gives CASSLEGRQYF.